This T cell receptor (beta chain) was found in a study of T-cell memory formation after mild COVID-19. General observations from the study: Those CD4+ clones that contracted were mainly in CM and EM (CD8+ ones in EMRA).

Turning to this clonotype: The target antigen is unknown.

Researchers used 5'RACE with constant-segment primers to make TCR alpha and TCR beta cDNA libraries that carry sample barcodes and UMIs. MiXCR, run by TCRdb on the 5' RACE reads, gives a single entry per CDR3 protein. Among some 150,000 distinct CDR3 sequences listed, roughly 19% were seen once. CDR3 length: 16 residues. The V end was cut by 3 bases, the J end by 2 bases, with 15 bases between. The germline CDR1 and CDR2 sequences are SGHTA and FQGNSA. The rearrangement uses TRBV7-2 and TRBJ2-3; maybe TRBD1 (5 bases). The sequence derives from an adult woman who had mild COVID-19 (a few samples of this study predate the infection). Cell type and time point are not known. The sequenced material came from PBMCs or a T cell subset sorted from them (not recorded which). CDR3 bases: TGTGCCAGCAGCTTTAAGGGGTGGCTGGACACAGATACGCAGTATTTT. Translated: CASSFKGWLDTDTQYF.